A selection of T cell receptor beta chains follows, all from one sample in a study of blood T cells in healthy people across ages. TCRdb reprocessed the 5' RACE reads with MiXCR, giving one entry per CDR3 protein. The profile shows over 1,500,000 distinct CDR3 sequences, roughly 50% of them singletons. The sequenced sample was blood. The origin of the receptors is a woman aged 40 to 50 in good health. CDR3s include the opening cysteine and the closing phenylalanine or tryptophan. D genes are given only for firm matches. Clone size is given for some rows only: seen once, a few or many times, or a class if the clone is expanded.

j_call,clone_size,d_call,v_call,cdr3_aa,cdr3_nt
TRBJ1-5,-,TRBD1,TRBV24-1,CATSDSWTGTGDNQPQHF,TGTGCCACCAGTGATTCGTGGACGGGGACAGGGGACAATCAGCCCCAGCATTTT
TRBJ2-3,-,-,TRBV20-1,CSARGPKFSTDTQYF,TGCAGTGCTAGAGGGCCTAAATTTAGCACAGATACGCAGTATTTT
TRBJ1-2,-,TRBD1,TRBV6-5,CASRPRAGGAKGYTF,TGTGCCAGCAGGCCCCGGGCAGGGGGCGCGAAGGGCTACACCTTC
TRBJ2-5,-,-,TRBV2,CASNSGSLETQYF,TGTGCCAGCAATTCTGGCAGTCTAGAGACCCAGTACTTC
TRBJ1-2,-,-,TRBV6-5,CASRSPSYEGYTF,TGTGCCAGCAGATCCCCCTCCTACGAGGGCTACACCTTC
TRBJ1-2,few,TRBD1,TRBV28,CASRGTGEVYGYTF,TGTGCCAGCAGGGGGACAGGGGAAGTCTATGGCTACACCTTC
TRBJ2-1,-,TRBD2,TRBV5-1,CASSLVADSGGANEQFF,TGCGCCAGCAGCTTGGTGGCGGATAGCGGGGGGGCAAATGAGCAGTTCTTC
TRBJ2-5,few,-,TRBV4-2,CASSQDRGMETQYF,TGTGCCAGCAGCCAAGATAGGGGGATGGAGACCCAGTACTTC
TRBJ1-2,few,-,TRBV29-1,CSADPGAYGYTF,TGCAGCGCTGACCCAGGGGCCTATGGCTACACCTTC
TRBJ2-7,-,-,TRBV3-1,CASSQNRAYEQYF,TGTGCCAGCAGCCAAAACAGGGCGTACGAGCAGTACTTC
TRBJ1-6,-,TRBD1,TRBV4-1,CASSRLGTGNPSPLHF,TGCGCCAGCAGCCGTCTCGGGACAGGAAACCCTTCACCCCTCCACTTT
TRBJ2-1,few,-,TRBV12-3/TRBV12-4,CASSSSGGAVYNEQFF,TGTGCCAGCAGTTCCTCTGGTGGGGCCGTCTACAATGAGCAGTTCTTC
TRBJ2-7,-,-,TRBV28,CASSLLQGSNYEQYF,TGTGCCAGCAGTTTACTCCAAGGATCAAATTACGAGCAGTACTTC
TRBJ2-6,-,-,TRBV20-1,CSARPPSSGANVLTF,TGCAGTGCTAGGCCACCCAGCTCTGGGGCCAACGTCCTGACTTTC
TRBJ2-1,once,TRBD1,TRBV5-1,CASSPGQGPNHNEQFF,TGCGCCAGCAGTCCGGGACAGGGCCCCAATCACAATGAGCAGTTCTTC
TRBJ2-1,-,TRBD2,TRBV5-1,CASSLVGGGVRNEQFF,TGCGCCAGCAGCTTGGTGGGCGGGGGAGTGAGGAATGAGCAGTTCTTC
TRBJ1-1,-,-,TRBV15,CATSRDPGNTEAFF,TGTGCCACCAGCAGAGATCCAGGGAACACTGAAGCTTTCTTT
TRBJ2-1,-,-,TRBV7-3,CASSLNGGSSEQFF,TGTGCCAGCAGCTTAAATGGGGGGTCTAGTGAGCAGTTCTTC
TRBJ1-6,-,-,TRBV12-3/TRBV12-4,CASSTNRNSPLHF,TGTGCCAGCAGTACAAACAGGAATTCACCCCTCCACTTT
TRBJ2-1,-,-,TRBV9,CASSVAGVQFF,TGTGCCAGCAGCGTAGCGGGGGTGCAGTTCTTC
TRBJ2-5,few,-,TRBV2,CASSPPLLETQYF,TGTGCCAGCAGTCCCCCCCTCTTAGAGACCCAGTACTTC
TRBJ2-7,once,-,TRBV3-1,CASSNIRTESSYEQYF,TGTGCCAGCAGCAATATCCGGACTGAAAGCTCCTACGAGCAGTACTTC
TRBJ2-5,many,-,TRBV7-2,CASSLGPTTVETQYF,TGTGCCAGCAGCCTCGGCCCGACAACAGTGGAGACCCAGTACTTC
TRBJ2-4,-,-,TRBV12-3/TRBV12-4,CASSSTGLGSGPNIQYF,TGCGCCAGCAGTTCTACAGGGTTAGGGTCGGGGCCAAACATTCAGTACTTC
TRBJ2-3,few,TRBD2,TRBV4-3,CASSHTPGLEGTDTQYF,TGCGCCAGCAGCCATACTCCGGGACTAGAAGGCACAGATACGCAGTATTTT
TRBJ2-7,few,-,TRBV11-2,CASSLDSGSTYEQYF,TGTGCCAGCAGCTTAGATTCCGGGTCAACCTACGAGCAGTACTTC
TRBJ2-7,-,TRBD1,TRBV6-1,CASKGQGASYEQYF,TGTGCCAGCAAAGGACAGGGGGCTTCCTACGAGCAGTACTTC
TRBJ2-3,-,-,TRBV4-2,CASSQDAGARTDTQYF,TGTGCCAGCAGCCAAGATGCGGGGGCCCGCACAGATACGCAGTATTTT
TRBJ1-2,many,TRBD1,TRBV27,CASSPTGGGGYTF,TGTGCCAGCAGCCCAACAGGGGGCGGTGGCTACACCTTC
TRBJ1-1,-,-,TRBV7-8,CASSLFPGGTEAFF,TGTGCCAGCAGCTTATTTCCCGGGGGCACTGAAGCTTTCTTT
TRBJ2-1,-,-,TRBV11-3,CASNRPGLKQESYNEQFF,TGTGCCAGCAACCGGCCGGGACTTAAGCAGGAATCCTACAATGAGCAGTTCTTC
TRBJ2-7,few,-,TRBV4-2,CASSQDGEESYEQYF,TGTGCCAGCAGCCAAGATGGGGAGGAATCCTACGAGCAGTACTTC
TRBJ1-2,-,-,TRBV4-3,CASSPTPGANYGYTF,TGCGCCAGCAGCCCCACGCCGGGGGCGAACTATGGCTACACCTTC
TRBJ2-3,-,TRBD2,TRBV15,CAASRVSGLVIDTQYF,TGTGCCGCCAGCAGAGTATCGGGACTAGTCATAGATACGCAGTATTTT
TRBJ2-7,-,TRBD1,TRBV5-6,CASSARGQDFRQYF,TGTGCCAGCAGCGCTAGAGGACAGGATTTCAGGCAGTACTTC
TRBJ2-1,-,TRBD2,TRBV7-6,CASSIWASGGHNEQFF,TGTGCCAGCAGCATCTGGGCTAGCGGGGGACACAATGAGCAGTTCTTC
TRBJ2-5,few,TRBD1,TRBV29-1,CSVQKNGQGLGTQYF,TGCAGCGTCCAAAAGAACGGACAGGGTTTGGGGACCCAGTACTTC
TRBJ2-5,-,-,TRBV18,CVSTTDIETQYF,TGTGTCAGCACCACAGACATAGAGACCCAGTACTTC
TRBJ1-2,few,-,TRBV2,CASSVERGGYTF,TGTGCCAGCAGTGTTGAGAGAGGGGGCTACACCTTC
TRBJ2-7,-,-,TRBV7-2,CASRSQTYSYEQYF,TGTGCCAGCAGGAGCCAGACCTACTCCTACGAGCAGTACTTC
TRBJ2-7,few,-,TRBV2,CASSEVRSEQYF,TGTGCCAGCAGTGAAGTTCGTAGCGAGCAGTACTTC
TRBJ2-3,-,TRBD1,TRBV29-1,CSVIGGTGHPEQYF,TGCAGCGTCATAGGAGGGACAGGTCATCCGGAGCAGTATTTT
TRBJ2-3,-,-,TRBV25-1,CASSESGGVDTQYF,TGTGCCAGCAGTGAATCAGGGGGGGTGGATACGCAGTATTTT
TRBJ1-2,few,TRBD1,TRBV3-1,CASQNSGQTNYGYTF,TGTGCCAGCCAAAACTCGGGACAGACTAACTATGGCTACACCTTC
TRBJ2-6,-,TRBD1,TRBV19,CASNKRQGSGANVLTF,TGTGCCAGTAACAAGAGACAGGGTTCGGGGGCCAACGTCCTGACTTTC
TRBJ1-2,-,-,TRBV20-1,CSASLQALYGYTF,TGCAGTGCTTCACTACAGGCGCTCTATGGCTACACCTTC
TRBJ2-3,-,-,TRBV6-5,CASSVRDNTDTQYF,TGTGCCAGCAGTGTCCGGGACAACACAGATACGCAGTATTTT
TRBJ2-3,-,TRBD2,TRBV4-1,CASSQARLAGLVYTDTQYF,TGCGCCAGCAGCCAAGCGCGGCTAGCGGGGCTCGTCTACACAGATACGCAGTATTTT
TRBJ2-5,few,-,TRBV7-8,CASRSLGETQYF,TGTGCCAGCAGATCCTTGGGGGAGACCCAGTACTTC
TRBJ1-4,-,-,TRBV25-1,CASSKFRGKEKLFF,TGTGCCAGCAGTAAATTCAGGGGTAAAGAAAAACTGTTTTTT
TRBJ2-5,many,-,TRBV25-1,CASSRPVQETQYF,TGTGCCAGCAGTCGTCCAGTCCAAGAGACCCAGTACTTC